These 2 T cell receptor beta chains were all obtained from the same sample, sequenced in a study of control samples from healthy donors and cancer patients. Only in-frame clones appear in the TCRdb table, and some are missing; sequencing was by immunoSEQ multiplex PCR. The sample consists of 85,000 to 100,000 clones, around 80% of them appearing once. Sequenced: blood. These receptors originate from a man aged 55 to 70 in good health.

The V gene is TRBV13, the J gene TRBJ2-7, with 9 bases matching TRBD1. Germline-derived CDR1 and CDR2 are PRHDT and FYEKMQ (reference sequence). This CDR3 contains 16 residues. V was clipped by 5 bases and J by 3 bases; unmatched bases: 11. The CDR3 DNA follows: TGTGCCAGCAGCCCAAACCCGGGACAGGGAATCTACGAGCAGTACTTC. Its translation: CASSPNPGQGIYEQYF.

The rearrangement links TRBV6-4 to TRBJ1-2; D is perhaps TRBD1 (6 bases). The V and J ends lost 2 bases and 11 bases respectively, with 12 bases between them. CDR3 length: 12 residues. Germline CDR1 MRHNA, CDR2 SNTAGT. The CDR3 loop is CASSDQGQVYTF. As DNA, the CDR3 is TGTGCCAGCAGTGACCAGGGACAAGTATACACCTTC.